Sequencing of this TCR beta chain was carried out in a study of cytomegalovirus exposure and HLA in healthy donors. Study-level points and caveats: Rare sequences made up most TCRs, while some public TCRs were found in many donors. Roughly uniform depth of sequencing across donors was assumed in presence/absence analyses. With DRB1 most and HLA-C fewest, TCR association rates differed between HLA loci in a later analysis.

V was trimmed by 8 bases and J by 5 bases, leaving 16 bases between them. In germline, CDR1 is SNHLY, CDR2 FYNNEI. The CDR3 sequence is 14 residues long. Primers: 60 Vbeta forward and 13 Jbeta reverse. Profiling relied on immunoSEQ multiplex PCR, and the TCRdb table lists in-frame clones only, not all of them. This repertoire includes over 100,000 clones. Details on this clone: Its antigen is still unknown.

What was sequenced was PBMCs. The TCR comes from a man aged 25-45 years in good health and CMV-seronegative. The chain combines TRBV2 with TRBJ2-1; D is possibly TRBD2 (6 bases). The CDR3 here is CASRTSGLDNEQFF. The CDR3, as DNA: TGTGCCAGCCGCACGAGCGGGCTTGACAATGAGCAGTTCTTC. Variable domain in full (rest from reference TRBV2 and TRBJ2-1): EPEVTQTPSHQVTQMGQEVILRCVPISNHLYFYWYRQILGQKVEFLVSFYNNEISEKSEIFDDQFSVERPDGSNFTLKIRSTKLEDSAMYFCASRTSGLDNEQFFGPGTRLTVL.